Following are 29 T cell receptor beta chains from one sample sequenced in a study of regulatory T cells in long-lasting Graves disease. Arm-PCR of CDR3 regions and iRepertoire HTBI primers were used to build TCR beta libraries. TCRdb itself ran the multiplex PCR reads through MiXCR, one entry per CDR3 protein. The table lists 700,000 or so distinct CDR3 sequences, 25% to 30% of them singletons. Indicated time point: persistent/refractory GD, antithyroid drugs over 5 years with positive TRAb. PBMC-derived RNA was used for the TCR library. The sample was peripheral blood mononuclear cells (PBMCs), taken when the disease was refractory, from a patient treated with antithyroid drugs. Source of these receptors: a female donor with Graves disease.

The chain joins TRBV5-4 to TRBJ1-4, with unresolved D. V shed 1 base and J shed 0 bases, with 7 bases lying between them. This CDR3 has 15 amino acids. Germline CDR1 SGHNT, CDR2 YYREEE (reference sequence). The CDR3 bases are TGTGCCAGCAGCTTGAGATCTACAACTAATGAAAAACTGTTTTTT. Translated: CASSLRSTTNEKLFF.

The chain employs TRBV10-3 and TRBJ1-1; TRBD1 matches 7 bases. The CDR3 is 16 amino acids. Trimming cost V 3 bases and J 0 bases; bases outside gene matches: 7. CDR1 and CDR2 from the germline V gene are ENHRY and SYGVKD. CDR3 amino acids: CAISDRDSLMNTEAFF. The DNA for the CDR3 is TGTGCCATCAGTGACAGGGACAGCTTAATGAACACTGAAGCTTTCTTT.

This clonotype was seen many times. The V gene is TRBV2, the J gene TRBJ2-7; possible D gene TRBD2, 6 bases. The CDR3 loop spans 15 amino acids. Per germline, CDR1 SNHLY and CDR2 FYNNEI. V was clipped by 3 bases and J by 6 bases, with 18 bases between them. Here the CDR3 reads CASSDTTSSWGEQYF. The CDR3 region has the DNA TGTGCCAGCAGTGATACGACTAGTTCGTGGGGCGAGCAGTACTTC.

This clonotype appeared a few times. V is TRBV28 and J is TRBJ2-2; D perhaps matches TRBD2 (5 bases). The germline gives CDR1 MDHEN, CDR2 SYDVKM. V was pared by 5 bases and J by 1 base, with 14 bases between. The CDR3 length is 16 residues. The DNA of the CDR3 is TGTGCCAGCAGTAATATTGGACGGGGGAACACCGGGGAGCTGTTTTTT. It codes for CASSNIGRGNTGELFF.

The rearrangement joins TRBV12-3 or TRBV12-4 to TRBJ1-6, with TRBD1 matching 12 bases. CDR3 size: 15 residues. The V segment lost 5 bases and the J segment 9 bases; nucleotides outside the gene matches: 5. The CDR3 nucleotides are TGTGCCAGCAGTCTCCGGGACAGGGGGCCTTCACCCCTCCACTTT. Amino acid sequence: CASSLRDRGPSPLHF.

The chain couples TRBV5-1 to TRBJ1-4, with a tentative D call TRBD1 (5 bases). The germline V and J ends were trimmed by 0 bases and 12 bases, with 21 bases remaining between them. The CDR3 is made up of 16 amino acids. CDR1 is SGHRS and CDR2 is YFSETQ in the germline V gene. CDR3 sequence (DNA): TGCGCCAGCAGCTTGGCCTCGGACCGCTCCGGGGCTGAACTGTTTTTT. It codes for CASSLASDRSGAELFF.

V is TRBV19 and J is TRBJ2-7; D perhaps matches TRBD1 (6 bases). This CDR3 spans 15 amino acids. Trimming removed 4 bases at V and 2 bases at J, with 15 bases between. Germline loops: CDR1 LNHDA, CDR2 SQIVND (reference sequence). CDR3 nucleotides: TGTGCCAGTAGTAGACCCGGGACACCGACCTACGAGCAGTACTTC. Translation: CASSRPGTPTYEQYF.

This rearrangement joins TRBV7-2 to TRBJ1-5, with D perhaps TRBD1 (5 bases). The V end lost 1 base, the J end lost 8 bases, and 15 bases lay between the germline ends. Germline CDR1 is SGHTA and CDR2 is FQGNSA. The CDR3 extends over 15 amino acids. CDR3 in DNA: TGTGCCAGCAGCTTAGGACAAGGCATAGGGGAGCCCCAGCATTTT. Protein: CASSLGQGIGEPQHF. The full variable domain, its missing parts supplied by reference TRBV7-2 and TRBJ1-5, is GAGVSQSPSNKVTEKGKDVELRCDPISGHTALYWYRQSLGQGLEFLIYFQGNSAPDKSGLPSDRFSAERTGGSVSTLTIQRTQQEDSAVYLCASSLGQGIGEPQHFGDGTRLSIL.

The chain joins TRBV7-3 to TRBJ2-7; the match to TRBD2 covers 12 bases. The CDR3 runs to 17 residues. CDR1 and CDR2 (germline): SGHTA, FQGTGA. The J segment lost 3 bases and the V segment lost 5 bases, leaving 11 bases of the junction unmatched. CDR3 DNA sequence: TGTGCCAGCAGCCACTACCGACTAGCGGGAGAGTACTACGAGCAGTACTTC. Amino acid sequence: CASSHYRLAGEYYEQYF.

CDR3: CASSQRATGYTF. In DNA form, the CDR3 reads TGTGCCAGCAGCCAACGGGCCACGGGCTACACCTTC. The chain uses TRBV3-1 and TRBJ1-2; the D is unclear. Germline CDR1 is LGHDT and CDR2 is YNNKEL (reference sequence). Trimming pared 2 bases from V and 8 bases from J, leaving 9 bases between. This CDR3 contains 12 residues. The full variable domain, completed using reference TRBV3-1 and TRBJ1-2, is DTAVSQTPKYLVTQMGNDKSIKCEQNLGHDTMYWYKQDSKKFLKIMFSYNNKELIINETVPNRFSPKSPDKAHLNLHINSLELGDSAVYFCASSQRATGYTFGSGTRLTVV.

This clonotype appeared a few times. The J gene is TRBJ1-5, the V gene TRBV2, with D possibly TRBD1 on 5 matching bases. Between the trimmed V and J ends, which lost 6 bases and 2 bases, there was a span of 11 bases. Per the germline V gene, CDR1 is SNHLY and CDR2 is FYNNEI. CDR3 length equals 14 residues. CDR3 bases: TGTGCCAGCAGAAACCGGGACGGCAATCAGCCCCAGCATTTT. Translation: CASRNRDGNQPQHF.

This clonotype has just a few counts. The chain carries TRBV7-2 and TRBJ1-4, with 10 bases identical to TRBD1. This CDR3 is 16 amino acids long. V was clipped by 0 bases and J by 8 bases; unmatched bases: 6. The germline gives CDR1 SGHTA, CDR2 FQGNSA. The DNA for the CDR3 is TGTGCCAGCAGCTTAGCCGGGACAGGGGTCGACGAAAAACTGTTTTTT. Encoded protein: CASSLAGTGVDEKLFF.

This clonotype was observed many times. The chain couples TRBV28 to TRBJ1-1; weak D call: TRBD1 (5 bases). There are 15 residues in the CDR3. Germline CDR1 is MDHEN and CDR2 is SYDVKM. V dropped 2 bases and J dropped 4 bases, with 14 bases sitting between them. CDR3: CASSLNRGGITEAFF. In nucleotides, the CDR3 is TGTGCCAGCAGTTTAAATCGCGGGGGAATCACTGAAGCTTTCTTT.

This clonotype was seen a single time. The chain recombines TRBV4-1 with TRBJ1-2; the D is unclear. The CDR3 extends over 15 amino acids. Germline V CDR1 and CDR2: MGHRA, YSYEKL. V was shortened by 1 base and J by 2 bases, with 11 bases between the two germline ends. The CDR3, as DNA: TGCGCCAGCAGCCAAGTAAGGGATAACAACTATGGCTACACCTTC. Amino acids: CASSQVRDNNYGYTF.

This clonotype was seen more than once but under ten times. The chain joins TRBV15 to TRBJ1-1; possible D gene TRBD1, 5 bases. V gave up 0 bases and J gave up 4 bases, with 18 bases separating them. The CDR3 consists of 17 residues. CDR1 and CDR2 from the germline V gene are LNHNV and YYDKDF (reference sequence). The CDR3 coding sequence is TGTGCCACCAGCAGAGATTATCGCCAGCCTAGGGGCACTGAAGCTTTCTTT. Translation: CATSRDYRQPRGTEAFF.

This clonotype was seen many times. The J gene is TRBJ2-7, the V gene TRBV28; no definite D call. Looked up from germline, CDR1 is MDHEN and CDR2 is SYDVKM. Trimming removed 9 bases from V and 4 bases from J, with 19 bases in between. The length of the CDR3 is 14 residues. CDR3 in amino acids: CASQLAGSEYEQYF. The CDR3, as DNA: TGTGCCAGTCAGCTCGCAGGTAGTGAGTACGAGCAGTACTTC.

In its sample, this clonotype was seen many times. The CDR3 loop reads CASSSPSEAGKLFF. CDR3 in DNA: TGTGCCAGCAGCTCTCCCTCCGAGGCAGGGAAACTGTTTTTT. The rearrangement joins TRBV7-2 to TRBJ1-4; TRBD1 is a possible D gene (5 bases). This CDR3 is 14 amino acids long. Trimming removed 4 bases from V and 11 bases from J, with 17 bases in between. CDR1 and CDR2 (germline): SGHTA, FQGNSA.

This clonotype has a handful of counts. The V gene is TRBV12-3 or TRBV12-4, the J gene TRBJ1-4; D remains ambiguous. The CDR3 contains 13 residues. The V gene lost 1 base and the J gene lost 8 bases, with 8 bases spanning the gap. Written as DNA, the CDR3 is TGTGCCAGCAGTTTAGAGCTGAGCGAAAAACTGTTTTTT. Its translation: CASSLELSEKLFF.

This clonotype was counted many times. This chain connects TRBV15 to TRBJ2-7, with 12 bases lining up with TRBD2. The CDR3 is made up of 15 amino acids. The germline CDR1 and CDR2 sequences are LNHNV and YYDKDF (reference sequence). V trimming: 0 bases; J trimming: 6 bases; junction bases outside the gene matches: 3. The CDR3 DNA follows: TGTGCCACCAGCAGAGATCGGACTAGCGGGGCCGAGCAGTACTTC. Translated, it gives CATSRDRTSGAEQYF.

The genes are TRBV7-9 and TRBJ2-2; D gene uncertain. The CDR3 covers 15 residues. V dropped 2 bases and J dropped 2 bases, with 9 bases sitting between them. Germline CDR1 SEHNR, CDR2 FQNEAQ (reference sequence). The CDR3 coding sequence is TGTGCCAGCAGCTTACAGGCGTTCAACACCGGGGAGCTGTTTTTT. Protein product: CASSLQAFNTGELFF.

The genes are TRBV5-1 and TRBJ1-2; D is undetermined. Trimming stripped 7 bases from V and 0 bases from J, with 13 bases between. The CDR3 is 14 amino acids. CDR1 SGHRS and CDR2 YFSETQ come from the germline V gene. This chain's CDR3 is CASALSRANYGYTF. The CDR3, as DNA: TGCGCCAGCGCCCTGTCAAGGGCTAACTATGGCTACACCTTC.

This clonotype was seen more than once but under ten times. The V and J genes are TRBV7-9 and TRBJ1-2; D perhaps matches TRBD1 (6 bases). Trimming left V 5 bases short and J 7 bases short, with 17 bases between. Germline CDR1 SEHNR, CDR2 FQNEAQ (reference sequence). CDR3 length equals 14 residues. CDR3 in DNA: TGTGCCAGCAGCCTACAGGGATTGATCGGTGGCTACACCTTC. Its protein is CASSLQGLIGGYTF.

At least ten counts were recorded for this clonotype. This chain uses TRBV12-3 or TRBV12-4 with TRBJ2-5, with a possible D match to TRBD2 (6 bases). This CDR3 is built from 13 residues. Trimming removed 3 bases from V and 2 bases from J, with 7 bases in between. The CDR3 DNA is TGTGCCAGCAGTTTTGGGGGGCAAGAGACCCAGTACTTC. Protein product: CASSFGGQETQYF.

The genes are TRBV7-9 and TRBJ1-1; D unclear. The ends were cut back, 3 bases at V and 3 bases at J, with 5 bases in the middle. Germline V gives CDR1 SEHNR, CDR2 FQNEAQ (reference sequence). This CDR3 has 12 residues. CDR3 coding DNA: TGTGCCAGCAGCTTCACATACACTGAAGCTTTCTTT. Its protein product is CASSFTYTEAFF.

Many counts were recorded for this clonotype. This chain links TRBV28 with TRBJ1-5; a possible D gene is TRBD1 (5 bases). V gave up 2 bases and J gave up 3 bases, with 11 bases separating them. Germline CDR1 MDHEN, CDR2 SYDVKM. The CDR3 covers 15 residues. Here the CDR3 reads CASSLGRRDNQPQHF. CDR3 sequence (DNA): TGTGCCAGCAGTTTAGGTCGCAGGGACAATCAGCCCCAGCATTTT.

This clonotype was observed a handful of times. The chain is built from TRBV10-1 and TRBJ1-1, with D possibly being TRBD1 (6 bases). V was pared by 0 bases and J by 5 bases, with 13 bases between. CDR3 size: 15 residues. The germline V gene encodes CDR1 WNHNN and CDR2 SYGVQD (reference sequence). In nucleotides, the CDR3 is TGCGCCAGCAGTGAGTCGGACAGAAGGGGGACTGAAGCTTTCTTT. Its protein is CASSESDRRGTEAFF.

This chain connects TRBV20-1 to TRBJ2-4, with 7 bases aligning to TRBD2. Trimming took 6 bases from V and 7 from J; bases not matched to a gene: 9. CDR3 size: 13 residues. The V gene's germline CDR1 is DFQATT and CDR2 SNEGSKA (reference sequence). In nucleotides, the CDR3 is TGCAGTGCCCTTACTAGCGATTGGAACATTCAGTACTTC. Its translation: CSALTSDWNIQYF.

This clonotype has more than one count but fewer than ten. J is TRBJ1-2 and V is TRBV20-1; 8 bases are shared with TRBD1. The trim removed 8 bases at V and 8 bases at J, leaving 16 bases unmatched. The CDR3 has 14 residues. Germline values: CDR1 DFQATT, CDR2 SNEGSKA (reference sequence). The CDR3 bases are TGCAGTTTAGGTCCGGGACAGGCTCAAAGCGGCTACACCTTC. Translation gives CSLGPGQAQSGYTF.

This clonotype turned up a few times. The chain couples TRBV11-2 to TRBJ2-3; 7 bases align to TRBD2. CDR1 SGHAT and CDR2 FQNNGV come from the germline V gene. The CDR3 contains 15 residues. Trimming at V came to 4 bases and at J to 4 bases, leaving 8 bases not matched to a gene. CDR3: CASSSTGLNPDTQYF. The CDR3 DNA follows: TGTGCCAGCAGCTCAACGGGACTAAACCCAGATACGCAGTATTTT.